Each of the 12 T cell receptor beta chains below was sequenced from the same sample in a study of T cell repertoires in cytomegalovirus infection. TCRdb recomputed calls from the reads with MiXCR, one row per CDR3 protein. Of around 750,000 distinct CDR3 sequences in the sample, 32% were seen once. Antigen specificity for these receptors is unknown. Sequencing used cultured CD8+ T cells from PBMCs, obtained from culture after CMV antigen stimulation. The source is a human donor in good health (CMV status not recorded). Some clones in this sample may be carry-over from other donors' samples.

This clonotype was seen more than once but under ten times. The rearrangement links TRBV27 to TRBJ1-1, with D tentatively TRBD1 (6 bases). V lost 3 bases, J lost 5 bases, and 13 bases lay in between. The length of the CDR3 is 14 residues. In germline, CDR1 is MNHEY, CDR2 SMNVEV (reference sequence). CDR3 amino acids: CASSFGGAATEAFF. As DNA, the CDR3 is TGTGCCAGCAGTTTCGGGGGCGCGGCAACTGAAGCTTTCTTT.

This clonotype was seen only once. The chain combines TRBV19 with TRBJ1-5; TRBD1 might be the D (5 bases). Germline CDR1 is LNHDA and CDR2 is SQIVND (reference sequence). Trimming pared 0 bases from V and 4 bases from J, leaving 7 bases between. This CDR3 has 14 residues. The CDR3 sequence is CASSIDRTNQPQHF. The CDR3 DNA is TGTGCCAGTAGTATAGACCGGACAAATCAGCCCCAGCATTTT.

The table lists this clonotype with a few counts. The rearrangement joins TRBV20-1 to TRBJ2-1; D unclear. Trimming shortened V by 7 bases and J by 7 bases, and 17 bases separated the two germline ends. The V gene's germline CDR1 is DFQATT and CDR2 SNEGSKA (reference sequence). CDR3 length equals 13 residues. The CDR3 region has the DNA TGCAGTGTCAGGACCCCCGTGCGGAATGAGCAGTTCTTC. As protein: CSVRTPVRNEQFF.

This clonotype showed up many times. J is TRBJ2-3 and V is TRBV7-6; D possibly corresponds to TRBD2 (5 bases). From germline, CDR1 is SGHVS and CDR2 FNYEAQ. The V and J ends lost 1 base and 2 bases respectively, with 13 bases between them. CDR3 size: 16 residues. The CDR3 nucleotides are TGTGCCAGCAGCTTAGAGGTGGGGAGACCCACAGATACGCAGTATTTT. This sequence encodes CASSLEVGRPTDTQYF.

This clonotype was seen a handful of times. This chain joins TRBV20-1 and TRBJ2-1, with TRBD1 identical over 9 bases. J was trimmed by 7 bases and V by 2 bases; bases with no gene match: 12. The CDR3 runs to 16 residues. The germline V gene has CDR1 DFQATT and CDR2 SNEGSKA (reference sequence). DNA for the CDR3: TGCAGTGCTAGACCTTTAAAGAGGACAGGGGCAAATGAGCAGTTCTTC. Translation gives CSARPLKRTGANEQFF.

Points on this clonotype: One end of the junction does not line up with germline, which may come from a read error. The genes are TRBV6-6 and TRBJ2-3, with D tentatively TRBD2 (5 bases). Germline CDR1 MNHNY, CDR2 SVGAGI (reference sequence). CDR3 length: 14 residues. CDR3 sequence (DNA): TGTGTCAGCAGTTACGAGGAGGACACAGATACGCAGTATTTT. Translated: CVSSYEEDTDTQYF.

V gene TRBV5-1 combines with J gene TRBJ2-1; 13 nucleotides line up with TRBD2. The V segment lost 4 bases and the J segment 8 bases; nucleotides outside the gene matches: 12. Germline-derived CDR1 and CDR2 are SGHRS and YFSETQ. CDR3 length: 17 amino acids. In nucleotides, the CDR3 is TGCGCCAGCAGCAGAACCGGGACTAGCGGGGTACAGGATGAGCAGTTCTTC. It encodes CASSRTGTSGVQDEQFF.

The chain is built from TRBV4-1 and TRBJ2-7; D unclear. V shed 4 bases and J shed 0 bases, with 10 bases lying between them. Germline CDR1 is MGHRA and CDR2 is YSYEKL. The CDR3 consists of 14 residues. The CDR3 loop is CASSLGLGSYEQYV. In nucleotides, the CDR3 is TGCGCCAGCAGCCTAGGTTTGGGCTCCTACGAGCAGTACGTC.

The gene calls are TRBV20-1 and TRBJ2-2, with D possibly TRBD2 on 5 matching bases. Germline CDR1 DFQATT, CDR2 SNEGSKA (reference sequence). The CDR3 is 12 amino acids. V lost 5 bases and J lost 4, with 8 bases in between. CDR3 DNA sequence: TGCAGTGCTCCCGGGGTCACCGGGGAGCTGTTTTTT. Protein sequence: CSAPGVTGELFF.

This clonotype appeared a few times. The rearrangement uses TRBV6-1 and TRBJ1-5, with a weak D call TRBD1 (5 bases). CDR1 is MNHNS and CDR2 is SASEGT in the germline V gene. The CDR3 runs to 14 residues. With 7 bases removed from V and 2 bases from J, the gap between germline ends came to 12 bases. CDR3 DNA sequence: TGTGCCAGCACCCTACTCAGGGGCAATCAGCCCCAGCATTTT. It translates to CASTLLRGNQPQHF.

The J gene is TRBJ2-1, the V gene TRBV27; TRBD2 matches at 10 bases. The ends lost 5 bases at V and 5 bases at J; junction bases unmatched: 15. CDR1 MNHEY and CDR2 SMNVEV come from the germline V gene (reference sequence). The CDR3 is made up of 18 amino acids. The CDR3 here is CASSPRSVAGGLNNEQFF. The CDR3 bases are TGTGCCAGCAGTCCCCGGTCGGTAGCGGGGGGCCTGAACAATGAGCAGTTCTTC.

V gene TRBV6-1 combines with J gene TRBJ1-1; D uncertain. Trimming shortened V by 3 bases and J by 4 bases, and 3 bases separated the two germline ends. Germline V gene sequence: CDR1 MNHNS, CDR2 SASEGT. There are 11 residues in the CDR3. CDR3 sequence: CASSDSTEAFF. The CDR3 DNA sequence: TGTGCCAGCAGTGACAGCACTGAAGCTTTCTTT.